The clone carrying this T cell receptor (beta chain) came up a few times. TCRdb re-called the reads through MiXCR, storing one row per CDR3 protein. The sample holds a few hundred thousand distinct CDR3 sequences, 9.5% seen once. The CDR3 runs 13 residues. Germline V CDR1 and CDR2: MDHEN, SYDVKM. Trimming pared 3 bases from V and 4 bases from J, leaving 10 bases between. The data were taken from a study of T cell repertoires in cytomegalovirus infection. The receptor was derived from a human donor in good health (CMV status not recorded). Some clones in this sample may be carry-over from other donors' samples. Sequences were obtained from PBMCs. This chain connects TRBV28 to TRBJ2-7; D possibly corresponds to TRBD2 (6 bases). The CDR3 DNA reads TGTGCCAGCAGTTTCGGGGGATTTTACGAGCAGTACTTC. This codes for CASSFGGFYEQYF.